This T cell receptor beta chain was captured by sequencing in a study of blood T cell repertoires in COVID-19. Study as a whole: PBMCs, B-cell-depleted T cells, or T cells were the source of the cDNA or gDNA that made up the material.

Authors' analysis steps: Reference gene primer amplification yielded estimated nucleated cell counts. Method: immunoSEQ multiplex PCR; TCRdb's copy keeps in-frame clones and lacks some. Clonal size and the V and J genes are those of that table, whereas D and trimming came from the DNA. The sample yields fewer than 85,000 clones, over 85% seen once. The source of this sequence is a man aged 45-60 years with active COVID-19. The material sequenced was peripheral blood.

CDR3 sequence (DNA): TGTGCCAGCAGCTCACTCCAAGCAACTAATGAAAAACTGTTTTTT. Translation: CASSSLQATNEKLFF. This chain connects TRBV11-2 to TRBJ1-4; no clear D. Trimming removed 4 bases at V and 0 bases at J, with 9 bases between. CDR1 is SGHAT, CDR2 FQNNGV, per germline. The CDR3 contains 15 residues.